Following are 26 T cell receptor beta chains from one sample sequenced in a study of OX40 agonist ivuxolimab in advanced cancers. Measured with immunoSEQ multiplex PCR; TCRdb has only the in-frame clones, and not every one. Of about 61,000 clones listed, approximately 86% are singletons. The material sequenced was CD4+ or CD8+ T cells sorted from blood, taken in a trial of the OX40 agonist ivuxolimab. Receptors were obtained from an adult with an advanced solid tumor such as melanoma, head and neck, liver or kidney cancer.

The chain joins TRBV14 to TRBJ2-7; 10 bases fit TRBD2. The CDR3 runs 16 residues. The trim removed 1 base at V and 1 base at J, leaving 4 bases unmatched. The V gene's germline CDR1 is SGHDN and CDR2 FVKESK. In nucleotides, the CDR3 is TGTGCCAGCAGCCAAGCGGGTAGCGGGAGGTCCTACGAGCAGTACTTC. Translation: CASSQAGSGRSYEQYF.

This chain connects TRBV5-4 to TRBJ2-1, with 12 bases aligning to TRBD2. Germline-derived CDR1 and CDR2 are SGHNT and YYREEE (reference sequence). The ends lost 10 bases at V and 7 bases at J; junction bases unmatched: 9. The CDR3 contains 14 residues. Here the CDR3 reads CASRRLAGGNEQFF. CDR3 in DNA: TGTGCCTCGAGAAGGCTAGCGGGAGGGAATGAGCAGTTCTTC. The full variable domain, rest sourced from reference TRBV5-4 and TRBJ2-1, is ETGVTQSPTHLIKTRGQQVTLRCSSQSGHNTVSWYQQALGQGPQFIFQYYREEENGRGNFPPRFSGLQFPNYSSELNVNALELDDSALYLCASRRLAGGNEQFFGPGTRLTVL.

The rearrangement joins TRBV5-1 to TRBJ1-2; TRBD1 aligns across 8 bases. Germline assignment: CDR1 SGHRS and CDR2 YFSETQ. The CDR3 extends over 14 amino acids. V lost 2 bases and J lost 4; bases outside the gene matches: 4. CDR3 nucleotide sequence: TGCGCCAGCAGCTTCGGACAGGGAGCCTATGGCTACACCTTC. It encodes CASSFGQGAYGYTF.

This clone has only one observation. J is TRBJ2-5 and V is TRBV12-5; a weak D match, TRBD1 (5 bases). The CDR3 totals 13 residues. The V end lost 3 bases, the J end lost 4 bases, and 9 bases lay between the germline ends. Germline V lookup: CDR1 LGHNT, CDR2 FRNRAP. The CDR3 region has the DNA TGTGCTAGTGGTTTAGATAGGGGAGAGACCCAGTACTTC. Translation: CASGLDRGETQYF. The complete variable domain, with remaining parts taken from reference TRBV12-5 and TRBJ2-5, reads DARVTQTPRHKVTEMGQEVTMRCQPILGHNTVFWYRQTMMQGLELLAYFRNRAPLDDSGMPKDRFSAEMPDATLATLKIQPSEPRDSAVYFCASGLDRGETQYFGPGTRLLVL.

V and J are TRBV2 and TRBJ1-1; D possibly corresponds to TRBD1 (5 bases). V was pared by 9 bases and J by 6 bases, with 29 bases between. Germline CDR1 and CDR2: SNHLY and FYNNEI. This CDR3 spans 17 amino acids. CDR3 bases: TGTGCCAGTCGTAGTGAGGGTTCCTTGAGTTGGGACCCTGAAGCTTTCTTT. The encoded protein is CASRSEGSLSWDPEAFF.

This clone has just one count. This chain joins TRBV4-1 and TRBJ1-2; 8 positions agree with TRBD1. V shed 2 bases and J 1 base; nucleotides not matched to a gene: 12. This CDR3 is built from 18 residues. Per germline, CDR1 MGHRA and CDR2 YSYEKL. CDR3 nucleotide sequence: TGCGCCAGCAGCCAAAGCCCCTGGACAGGGTTCTTTAACTATGGCTACACCTTC. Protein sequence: CASSQSPWTGFFNYGYTF.

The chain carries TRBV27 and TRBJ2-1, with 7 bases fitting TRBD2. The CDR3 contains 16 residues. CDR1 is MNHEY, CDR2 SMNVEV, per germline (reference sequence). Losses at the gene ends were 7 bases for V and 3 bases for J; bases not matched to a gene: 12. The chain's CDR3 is CASTPLSGGVYNEQFF. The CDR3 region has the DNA TGTGCCAGCACCCCCTTATCGGGAGGAGTCTACAATGAGCAGTTCTTC.

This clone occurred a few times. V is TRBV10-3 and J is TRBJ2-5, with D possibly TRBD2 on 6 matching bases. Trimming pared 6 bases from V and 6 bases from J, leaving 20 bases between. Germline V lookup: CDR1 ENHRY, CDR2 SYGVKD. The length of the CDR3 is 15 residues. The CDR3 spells CAISPRALGGQTQYF. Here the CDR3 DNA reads TGTGCCATCAGCCCCCGGGCCCTGGGGGGACAGACCCAGTACTTC.

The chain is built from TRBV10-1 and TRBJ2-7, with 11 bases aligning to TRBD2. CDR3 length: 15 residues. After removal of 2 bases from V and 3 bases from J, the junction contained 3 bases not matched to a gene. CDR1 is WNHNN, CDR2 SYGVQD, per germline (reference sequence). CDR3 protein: CASSETSGSRYEQYF. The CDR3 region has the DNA TGCGCCAGCAGTGAGACTAGCGGGAGTCGCTACGAGCAGTACTTC.

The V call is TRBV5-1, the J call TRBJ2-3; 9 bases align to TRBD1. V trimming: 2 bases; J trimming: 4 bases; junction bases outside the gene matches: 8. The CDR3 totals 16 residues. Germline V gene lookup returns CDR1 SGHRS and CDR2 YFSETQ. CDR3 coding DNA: TGCGCCAGCAGCTTTCTGGGACAGGGAAATGCAGATACGCAGTATTTT. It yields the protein CASSFLGQGNADTQYF.

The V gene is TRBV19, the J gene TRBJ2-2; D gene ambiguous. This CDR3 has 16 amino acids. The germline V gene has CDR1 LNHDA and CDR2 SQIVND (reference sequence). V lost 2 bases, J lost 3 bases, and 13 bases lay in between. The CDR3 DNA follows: TGTGCCAGTAGTATATTGCTGAGGACGTACACCGGGGAGCTGTTTTTT. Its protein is CASSILLRTYTGELFF.

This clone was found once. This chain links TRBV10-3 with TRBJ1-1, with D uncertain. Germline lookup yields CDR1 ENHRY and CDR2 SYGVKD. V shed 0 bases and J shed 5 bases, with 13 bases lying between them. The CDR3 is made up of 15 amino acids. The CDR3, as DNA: TGTGCCATCAGTGAGTCGTTGGAAGGGAGAACTGAAGCTTTCTTT. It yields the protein CAISESLEGRTEAFF.

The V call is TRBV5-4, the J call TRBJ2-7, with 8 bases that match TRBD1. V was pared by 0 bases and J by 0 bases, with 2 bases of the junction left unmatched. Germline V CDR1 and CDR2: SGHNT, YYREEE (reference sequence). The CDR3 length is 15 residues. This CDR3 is CASSLGTGSSYEQYF. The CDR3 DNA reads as TGTGCCAGCAGCTTGGGGACAGGGAGCTCCTACGAGCAGTACTTC.

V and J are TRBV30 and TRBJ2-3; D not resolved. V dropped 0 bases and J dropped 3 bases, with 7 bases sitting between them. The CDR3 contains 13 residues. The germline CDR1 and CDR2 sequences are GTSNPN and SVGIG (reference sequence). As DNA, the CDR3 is TGTGCCTGGAGTGTAGAAGAAACAGATACGCAGTATTTT. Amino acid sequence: CAWSVEETDTQYF.

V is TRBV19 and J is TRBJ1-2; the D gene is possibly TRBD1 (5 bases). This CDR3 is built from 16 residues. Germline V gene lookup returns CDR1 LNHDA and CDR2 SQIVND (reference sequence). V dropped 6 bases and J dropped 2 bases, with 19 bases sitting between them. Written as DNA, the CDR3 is TGTGCCAGTAGGAAGGGCGACGGACACGGGAACTATGGCTACACCTTC. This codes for CASRKGDGHGNYGYTF.

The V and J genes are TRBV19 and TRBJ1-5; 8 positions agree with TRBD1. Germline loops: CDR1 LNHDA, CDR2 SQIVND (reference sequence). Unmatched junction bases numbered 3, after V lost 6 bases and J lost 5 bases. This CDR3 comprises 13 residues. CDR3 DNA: TGTGCCAGTAGGGACAGGGTTTATCAGCCCCAGCATTTT. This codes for CASRDRVYQPQHF.

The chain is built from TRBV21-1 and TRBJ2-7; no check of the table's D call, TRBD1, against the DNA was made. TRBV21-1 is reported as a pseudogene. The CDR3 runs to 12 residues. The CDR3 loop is CASSKEVQGAYF. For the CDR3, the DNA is TGTGCCAGCAGCAAAGAAGTTCAGGGGGCTTACTTC.

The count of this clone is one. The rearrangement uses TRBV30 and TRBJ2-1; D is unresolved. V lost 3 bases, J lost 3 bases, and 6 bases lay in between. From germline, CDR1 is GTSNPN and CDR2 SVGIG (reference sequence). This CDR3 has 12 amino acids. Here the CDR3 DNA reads TGTGCCTGGAGGGGGAACTACAATGAGCAGTTCTTC. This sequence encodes CAWRGNYNEQFF.

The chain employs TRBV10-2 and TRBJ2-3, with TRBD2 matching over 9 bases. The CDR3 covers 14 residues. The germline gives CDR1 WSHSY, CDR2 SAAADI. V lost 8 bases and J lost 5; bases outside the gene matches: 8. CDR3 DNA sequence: TGCGCCAGCCAAGGGGCGGGAGGGGAAGATACGCAGTATTTT. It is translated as CASQGAGGEDTQYF.

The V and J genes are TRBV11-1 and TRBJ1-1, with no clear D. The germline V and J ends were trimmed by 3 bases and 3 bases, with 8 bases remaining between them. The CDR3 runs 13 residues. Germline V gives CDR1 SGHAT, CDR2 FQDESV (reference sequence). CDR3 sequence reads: CASSFRVDTEAFF. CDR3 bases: TGTGCCAGCAGCTTCCGGGTCGACACTGAAGCTTTCTTT.

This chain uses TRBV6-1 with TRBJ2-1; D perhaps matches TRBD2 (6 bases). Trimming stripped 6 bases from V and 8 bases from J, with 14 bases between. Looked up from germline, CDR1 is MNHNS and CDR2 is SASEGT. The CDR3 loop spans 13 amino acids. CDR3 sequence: CASRDLAWDEQFF. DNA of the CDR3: TGTGCCAGCAGGGACCTAGCGTGGGATGAGCAGTTCTTC.

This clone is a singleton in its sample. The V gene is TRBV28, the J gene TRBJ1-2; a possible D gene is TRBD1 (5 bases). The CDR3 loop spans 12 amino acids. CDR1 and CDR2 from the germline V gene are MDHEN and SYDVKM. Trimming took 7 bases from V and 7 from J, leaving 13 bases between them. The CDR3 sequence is CASKEGMFGYTF. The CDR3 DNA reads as TGTGCCAGCAAAGAGGGGATGTTTGGCTACACCTTC.

The CDR3 DNA follows: TGTGCCAGCAGGAGGGGCCCCAACTATGGCTACACCTTC. It is translated as CASRRGPNYGYTF. V usage is TRBV6-5 and J usage is TRBJ1-2; D possibly corresponds to TRBD1 (5 bases). The CDR3 loop spans 13 amino acids. Trimming took off 6 bases at V and 2 bases at J, with 10 bases between the two ends. CDR1 and CDR2 from the germline V gene are MNHEY and SVGAGI.

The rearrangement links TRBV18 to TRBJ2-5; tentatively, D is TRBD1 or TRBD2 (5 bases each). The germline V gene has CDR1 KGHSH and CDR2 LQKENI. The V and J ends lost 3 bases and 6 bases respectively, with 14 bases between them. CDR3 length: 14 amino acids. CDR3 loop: CASSPRQGRKTQYF. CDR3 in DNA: TGTGCCAGCTCACCTAGGCAGGGACGAAAGACCCAGTACTTC.

Here the CDR3 DNA reads TGTGCCAGCAGCGCCAACCCGGGACTAGCGTCTGGTGAGCAGTTCTTC. It encodes CASSANPGLASGEQFF. The chain couples TRBV7-9 to TRBJ2-1, with 10 bases fitting TRBD2. CDR1 and CDR2 (germline): SEHNR, FQNEAQ (reference sequence). V shed 5 bases, J shed 9 bases, and the junction held 13 bases outside the gene matches. This CDR3 comprises 16 residues. Complete variable domain (other parts from reference TRBV7-9 and TRBJ2-1): DTGVSQNPRHKITKRGQNVTFRCDPISEHNRLYWYRQTLGQGPEFLTYFQNEAQLEKSRLLSDRFSAERPKGSFSTLEIQRTEQGDSAMYLCASSANPGLASGEQFFGPGTRLTVL.

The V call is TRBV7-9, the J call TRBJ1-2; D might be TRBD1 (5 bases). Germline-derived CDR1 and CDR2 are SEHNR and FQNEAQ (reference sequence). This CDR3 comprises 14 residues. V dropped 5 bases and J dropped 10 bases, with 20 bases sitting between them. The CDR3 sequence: CASSTTRDHNIYTF. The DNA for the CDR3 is TGTGCCAGCAGCACTACCCGGGACCATAATATCTACACCTTC.